The 9 T cell receptor beta chains reported below all come from one sample, sequenced in a study of beta chain features in type 1 diabetes. Study-wide points: Type 1 diabetes patients showed a moderate but significant shortening of TCRB CDR3s in all four CD4+ subsets.

Sequenced material consisted of expressed TCRB transcripts (all of the isolated RNA was reverse transcribed). Sequencing used immunoSEQ multiplex PCR; TCRdb keeps in-frame clones, though not all of them. The sample lists about 660,000 clones; over 11% were seen once. These receptors' antigens are unknown. Sequencing input: naive CD4+ T cells from blood. The receptor source for this set is a man between 18 and 29 years old with type 1 diabetes.

This clone was picked up a small number of times. The chain couples TRBV14 to TRBJ1-1, with D tentatively TRBD1 (5 bases). The CDR3 consists of 13 residues. CDR1 SGHDN and CDR2 FVKESK come from the germline V gene. V lost 0 bases and J 11 bases, leaving 13 bases between the germline ends. CDR3 nucleotides: TGTGCCAGCAGCCAAGATGGTCAGGGTTATGCTTTCTTT. This gives the protein CASSQDGQGYAFF.

The V gene is TRBV9, the J gene TRBJ2-1; 9 bases fit TRBD1. Per germline, CDR1 SGDLS and CDR2 YYNGEE. There are 20 residues in the CDR3. V was clipped by 4 bases and J by 4 bases; unmatched bases: 21. The CDR3 is CASSLLPLGVGQGRYNEQFF. CDR3 nucleotides: TGTGCCAGCAGCCTCCTACCCCTGGGGGTGGGACAGGGCCGATACAATGAGCAGTTCTTC.

This clone was counted between two and nine times. The chain joins TRBV6-1 to TRBJ1-1; D is possibly TRBD1 (5 bases). Germline CDR1 reads MNHNS; CDR2 reads SASEGT. The CDR3 totals 15 residues. V dropped 4 bases and J dropped 3 bases, with 15 bases sitting between them. CDR3 coding DNA: TGTGCCAGCAGTGTGGGGACCAGAGGGGACACTGAAGCTTTCTTT. It codes for CASSVGTRGDTEAFF.

This clone was seen more than once but under ten times. CDR3 protein: CASSPGTSGFTYEQYF. The CDR3 bases are TGTGCCAGCAGCCCGGGGACTAGCGGGTTTACCTACGAGCAGTACTTC. The genes are TRBV5-4 and TRBJ2-7, with 12 nucleotides matching TRBD2. Unmatched junction bases numbered 7, after V lost 4 bases and J lost 2 bases. The CDR3 length is 16 residues. The V gene's germline CDR1 is SGHNT and CDR2 YYREEE (reference sequence).

CDR3 coding DNA: TGCGCCAGCAGCTTCCGGGACGGAGGAAATAATTCACCCCTCCACTTT. It encodes CASSFRDGGNNSPLHF. The chain joins TRBV5-1 to TRBJ1-6; TRBD1 is a possible D gene (5 bases). V was trimmed by 2 bases and J by 5 bases, leaving 14 bases between them. This CDR3 is built from 16 residues. CDR1 and CDR2 from the germline V gene are SGHRS and YFSETQ.

A few counts support this clone. V gene TRBV6-1 combines with J gene TRBJ2-2; 7 bases agree with TRBD2. The CDR3 covers 14 residues. Per the germline V gene, CDR1 is MNHNS and CDR2 is SASEGT. Unmatched junction bases numbered 8, after V lost 7 bases and J lost 6 bases. Written as DNA, the CDR3 is TGTGCCAGCAAGTTAACGGGAGGACCCGGGGAGCTGTTTTTT. Translation gives CASKLTGGPGELFF.

V and J are TRBV5-1 and TRBJ2-1; D not resolved. Germline V lookup: CDR1 SGHRS, CDR2 YFSETQ. This CDR3 spans 12 amino acids. V was trimmed by 7 bases and J by 10 bases, leaving 15 bases between them. The CDR3: CASGRSRGEQFF. The CDR3 nucleotides read TGCGCCAGCGGACGATCCCGAGGCGAGCAGTTCTTC. Looking up the rest from reference TRBV5-1 and TRBJ2-1 gives the full variable domain: KAGVTQTPRYLIKTRGQQVTLSCSPISGHRSVSWYQQTPGQGLQFLFEYFSETQRNKGNFPGRFSGRQFSNSRSEMNVSTLELGDSALYLCASGRSRGEQFFGPGTRLTVL.

V and J are TRBV4-2 and TRBJ2-7; a possible D gene is TRBD2 (6 bases). Germline V gives CDR1 LGHNA, CDR2 YNFKEQ. Trimming took off 1 base at V and 4 bases at J, with 14 bases between the two ends. This CDR3 has 15 amino acids. CDR3 sequence reads: CASSQVSGFPYEQYF. The CDR3 DNA reads TGTGCCAGCAGCCAAGTAAGCGGGTTTCCGTACGAGCAGTACTTC.

The CDR3 loop is CAWAISGTGATLNTEAFF. The DNA for the CDR3 is TGTGCCTGGGCCATATCCGGGACAGGGGCCACCCTGAACACTGAAGCTTTCTTT. The chain joins TRBV30 to TRBJ1-1; 10 bases are shared with TRBD1. Germline trimming cut 5 bases from V and 0 bases from J; bases unmatched to any gene: 15. There are 18 residues in the CDR3. Per germline, CDR1 GTSNPN and CDR2 SVGIG (reference sequence).